This T cell receptor beta chain was identified in a study of kidney transplant recipient with SARS-CoV-2 infection. The CDR3 is made up of 17 amino acids. TCRdb passed the reads through MiXCR, listing each CDR3 protein once. The sample includes about 240,000 distinct CDR3 sequences, 25% to 30% of them seen just once. This TCR derives from a male patient in his 30s who had COVID-19 and was a kidney transplant recipient. The graft donor may have given rise to some T cells. The sequencing used a blood sample, collected at baseline and between days 110 and 120 from a kidney transplant recipient. The rearrangement joins TRBV8-2 to TRBJ2-6. TRBV8-2 is flagged as a pseudogene. CDR3 sequence: CGDCNRITQSRANVLTF. The DNA for the CDR3 is TGTGGCGACTGTAATAGGATAACACAAAGTCGGGCCAACGTCCTGACTTTC.